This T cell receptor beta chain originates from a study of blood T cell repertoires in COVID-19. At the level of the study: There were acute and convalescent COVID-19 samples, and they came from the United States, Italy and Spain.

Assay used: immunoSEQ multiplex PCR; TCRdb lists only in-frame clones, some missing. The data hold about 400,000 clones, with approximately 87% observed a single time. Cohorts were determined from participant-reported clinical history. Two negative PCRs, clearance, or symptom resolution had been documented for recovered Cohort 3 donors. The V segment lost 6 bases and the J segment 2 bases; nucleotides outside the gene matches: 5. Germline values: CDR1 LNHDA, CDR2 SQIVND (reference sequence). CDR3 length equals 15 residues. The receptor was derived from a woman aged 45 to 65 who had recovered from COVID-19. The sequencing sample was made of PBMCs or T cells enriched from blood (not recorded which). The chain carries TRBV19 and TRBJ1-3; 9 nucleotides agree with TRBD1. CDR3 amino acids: CASSRDRVAGNTIYF. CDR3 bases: TGTGCCAGTAGCCGGGACAGGGTCGCTGGAAACACCATATATTTT.